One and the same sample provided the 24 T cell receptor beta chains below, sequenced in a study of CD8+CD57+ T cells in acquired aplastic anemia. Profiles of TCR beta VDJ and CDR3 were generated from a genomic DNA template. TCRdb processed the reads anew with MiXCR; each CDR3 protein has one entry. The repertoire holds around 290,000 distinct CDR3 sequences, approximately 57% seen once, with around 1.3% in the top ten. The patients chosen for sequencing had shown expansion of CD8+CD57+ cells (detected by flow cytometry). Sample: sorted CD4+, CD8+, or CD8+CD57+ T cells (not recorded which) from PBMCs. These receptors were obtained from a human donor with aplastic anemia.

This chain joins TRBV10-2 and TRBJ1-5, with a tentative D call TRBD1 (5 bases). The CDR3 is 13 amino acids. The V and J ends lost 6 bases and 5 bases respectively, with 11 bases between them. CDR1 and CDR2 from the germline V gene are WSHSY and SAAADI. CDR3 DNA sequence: TGCGCCAGCAGGGTTGGAGGGGATCAGCCCCAGCATTTT. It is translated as CASRVGGDQPQHF.

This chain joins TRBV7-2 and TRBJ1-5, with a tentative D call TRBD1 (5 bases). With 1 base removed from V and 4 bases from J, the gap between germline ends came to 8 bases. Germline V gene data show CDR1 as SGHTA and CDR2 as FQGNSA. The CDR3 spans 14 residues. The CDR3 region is CASSLDQGNQPQHF. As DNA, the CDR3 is TGTGCCAGCAGCTTAGACCAGGGAAATCAGCCCCAGCATTTT.

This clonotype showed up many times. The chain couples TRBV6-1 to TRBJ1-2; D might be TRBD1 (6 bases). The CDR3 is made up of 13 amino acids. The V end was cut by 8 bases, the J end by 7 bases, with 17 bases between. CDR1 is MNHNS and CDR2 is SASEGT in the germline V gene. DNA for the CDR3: TGTGCCAGCCGTCAGGGGCAGGGTATTGGCTACACCTTC. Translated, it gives CASRQGQGIGYTF.

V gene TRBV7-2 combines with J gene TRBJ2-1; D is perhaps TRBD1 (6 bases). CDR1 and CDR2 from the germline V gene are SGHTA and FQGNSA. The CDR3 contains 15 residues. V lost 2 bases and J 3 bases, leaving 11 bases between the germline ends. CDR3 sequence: CASSLYRDNYNEQFF. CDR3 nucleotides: TGTGCCAGCAGCTTATACCGGGACAACTACAATGAGCAGTTCTTC. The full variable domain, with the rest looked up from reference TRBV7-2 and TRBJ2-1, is GAGVSQSPSNKVTEKGKDVELRCDPISGHTALYWYRQSLGQGLEFLIYFQGNSAPDKSGLPSDRFSAERTGGSVSTLTIQRTQQEDSAVYLCASSLYRDNYNEQFFGPGTRLTVL.

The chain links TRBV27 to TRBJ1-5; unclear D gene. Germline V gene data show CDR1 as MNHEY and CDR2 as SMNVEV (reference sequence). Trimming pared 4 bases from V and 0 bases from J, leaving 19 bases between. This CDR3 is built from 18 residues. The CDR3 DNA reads TGTGCCAGCAGTTACCGGGCCCCCGCCGGGGATAGCAATCAGCCCCAGCATTTT. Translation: CASSYRAPAGDSNQPQHF.

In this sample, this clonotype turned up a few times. The CDR3 spells CASSLDRGEQYF. CDR3 bases: TGTGCCAGCAGTTTGGACAGGGGCGAGCAGTACTTC. The rearrangement joins TRBV11-2 to TRBJ2-7, with 9 positions matching TRBD1. This CDR3 has 12 residues. The germline CDR1 and CDR2 sequences are SGHAT and FQNNGV. Losses at the gene ends were 6 bases for V and 6 bases for J; bases not matched to a gene: 3.

In DNA, the CDR3 is TGTGCCTGGAGATTCGCTCTCACTGAAGCTTTCTTT. Its protein is CAWRFALTEAFF. This chain connects TRBV30 to TRBJ1-1; D unclear. The length of the CDR3 is 12 residues. Trimming pared 3 bases from V and 4 bases from J, leaving 9 bases between. The germline V gene encodes CDR1 GTSNPN and CDR2 SVGIG (reference sequence).

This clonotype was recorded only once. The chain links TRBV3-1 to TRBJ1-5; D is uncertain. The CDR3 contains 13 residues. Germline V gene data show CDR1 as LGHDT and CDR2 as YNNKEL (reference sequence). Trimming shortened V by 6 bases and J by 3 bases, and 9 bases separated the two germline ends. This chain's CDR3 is CASSLTVNQPQHF. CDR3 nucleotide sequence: TGTGCCAGCAGTTTGACGGTCAATCAGCCCCAGCATTTT.

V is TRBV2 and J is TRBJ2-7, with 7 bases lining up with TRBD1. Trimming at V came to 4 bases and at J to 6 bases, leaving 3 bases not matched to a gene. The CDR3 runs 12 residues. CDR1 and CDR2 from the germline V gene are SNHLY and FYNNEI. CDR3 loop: CASSGQGVEQYF. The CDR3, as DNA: TGTGCCAGCAGTGGCCAGGGGGTCGAGCAGTACTTC.

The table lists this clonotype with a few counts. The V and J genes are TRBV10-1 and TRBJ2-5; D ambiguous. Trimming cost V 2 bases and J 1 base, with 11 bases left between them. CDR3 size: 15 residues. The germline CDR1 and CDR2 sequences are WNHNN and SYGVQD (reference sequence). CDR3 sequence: CASSESGGSQETQYF. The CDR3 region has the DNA TGCGCCAGCAGTGAGAGTGGCGGATCCCAAGAGACCCAGTACTTC.

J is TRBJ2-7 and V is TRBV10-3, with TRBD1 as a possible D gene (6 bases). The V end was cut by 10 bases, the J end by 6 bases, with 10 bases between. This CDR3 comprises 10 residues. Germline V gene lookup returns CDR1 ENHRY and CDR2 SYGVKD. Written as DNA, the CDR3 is TGTGCCACAGGACAGCTCGAGCAGTACTTC. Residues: CATGQLEQYF.

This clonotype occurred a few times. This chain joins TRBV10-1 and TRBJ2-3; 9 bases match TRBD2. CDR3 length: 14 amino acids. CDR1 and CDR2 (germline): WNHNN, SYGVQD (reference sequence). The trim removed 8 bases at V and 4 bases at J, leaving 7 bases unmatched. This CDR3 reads CASGEAGGPDTQYF. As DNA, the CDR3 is TGCGCCAGCGGGGAGGCGGGGGGGCCAGATACGCAGTATTTT.

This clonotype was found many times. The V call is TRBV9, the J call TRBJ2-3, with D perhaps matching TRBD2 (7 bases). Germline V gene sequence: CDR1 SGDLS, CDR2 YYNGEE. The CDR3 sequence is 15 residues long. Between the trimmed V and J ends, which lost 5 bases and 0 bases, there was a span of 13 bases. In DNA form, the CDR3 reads TGTGCCAGCAGGAGGGGGGGAGGAAGCACAGATACGCAGTATTTT. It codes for CASRRGGGSTDTQYF.

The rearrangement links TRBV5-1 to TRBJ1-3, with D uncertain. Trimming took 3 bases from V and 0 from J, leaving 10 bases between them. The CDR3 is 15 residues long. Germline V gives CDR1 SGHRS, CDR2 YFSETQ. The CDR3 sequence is CASSSSGSSGNTIYF. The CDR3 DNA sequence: TGCGCCAGCAGCTCCTCGGGTAGCTCTGGAAACACCATATATTTT.

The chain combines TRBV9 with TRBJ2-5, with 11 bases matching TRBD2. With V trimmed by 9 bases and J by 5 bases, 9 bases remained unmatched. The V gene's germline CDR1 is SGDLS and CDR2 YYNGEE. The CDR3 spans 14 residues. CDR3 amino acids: CAISSGGEGETQYF. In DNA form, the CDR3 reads TGTGCCATCAGTAGCGGGGGGGAGGGGGAGACCCAGTACTTC.

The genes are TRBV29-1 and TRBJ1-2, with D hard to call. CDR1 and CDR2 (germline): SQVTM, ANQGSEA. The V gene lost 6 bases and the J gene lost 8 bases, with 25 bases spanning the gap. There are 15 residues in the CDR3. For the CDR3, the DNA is TGCAGCGTCGAGGAGGGCCGATCCATGATCAAGGGCTACACCTTC. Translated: CSVEEGRSMIKGYTF.

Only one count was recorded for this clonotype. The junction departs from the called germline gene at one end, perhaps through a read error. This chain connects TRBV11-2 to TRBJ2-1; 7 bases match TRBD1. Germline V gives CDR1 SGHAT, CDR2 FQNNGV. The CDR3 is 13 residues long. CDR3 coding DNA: TGTGCCAACAGCTTAGGGACAGTCGGTGGGCAGTTCTTC. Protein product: CANSLGTVGGQFF.

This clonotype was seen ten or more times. CDR3 nucleotide sequence: TGCGCCAGCAGCTTGGAAGTCGGGCAGATCGTTCCCTATGGCTACACCTTC. It is translated as CASSLEVGQIVPYGYTF. The J gene is TRBJ1-2, the V gene TRBV5-1; D remains unclear. CDR3 size: 17 residues. Per germline, CDR1 SGHRS and CDR2 YFSETQ. V was pared by 0 bases and J by 4 bases, with 19 bases between.

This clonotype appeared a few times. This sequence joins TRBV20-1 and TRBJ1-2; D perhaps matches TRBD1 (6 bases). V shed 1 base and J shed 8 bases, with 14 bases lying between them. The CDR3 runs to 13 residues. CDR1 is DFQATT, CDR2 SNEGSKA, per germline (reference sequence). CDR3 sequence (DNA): TGCAGTGCTAGAGGAGAAGGGGGACGCGGCTACACCTTC. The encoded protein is CSARGEGGRGYTF.

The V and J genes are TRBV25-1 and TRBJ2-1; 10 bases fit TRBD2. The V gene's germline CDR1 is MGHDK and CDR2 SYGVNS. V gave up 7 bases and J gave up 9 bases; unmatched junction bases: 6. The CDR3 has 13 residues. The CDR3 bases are TGTGCCAGCATCAGCGGGGGGGTAGGTGAGCAGTTCTTC. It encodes CASISGGVGEQFF.

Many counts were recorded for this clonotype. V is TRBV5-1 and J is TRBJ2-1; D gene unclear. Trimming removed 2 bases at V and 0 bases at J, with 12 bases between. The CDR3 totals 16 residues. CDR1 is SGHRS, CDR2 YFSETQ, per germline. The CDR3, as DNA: TGCGCCAGCAGCTTCATTGCGGCGAGCTCCTACAATGAGCAGTTCTTC. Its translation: CASSFIAASSYNEQFF.

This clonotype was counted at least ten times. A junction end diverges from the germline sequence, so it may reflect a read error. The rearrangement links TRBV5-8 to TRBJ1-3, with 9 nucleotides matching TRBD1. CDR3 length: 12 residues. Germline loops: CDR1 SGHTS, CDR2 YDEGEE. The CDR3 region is CASSLIGTGSYF. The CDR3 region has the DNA TGTGCCAGCAGCTTGATCGGGACAGGGTCTTACTTT.

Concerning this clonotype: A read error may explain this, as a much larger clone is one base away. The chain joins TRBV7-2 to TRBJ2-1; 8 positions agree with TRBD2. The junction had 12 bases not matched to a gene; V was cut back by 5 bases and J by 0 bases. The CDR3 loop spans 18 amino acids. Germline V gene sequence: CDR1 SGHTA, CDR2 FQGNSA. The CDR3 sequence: CASSQDTGTRGSYNEQFF. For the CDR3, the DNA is TGTGCCAGCAGCCAAGACACCGGGACTAGGGGCTCCTACAATGAGCAGTTCTTC.

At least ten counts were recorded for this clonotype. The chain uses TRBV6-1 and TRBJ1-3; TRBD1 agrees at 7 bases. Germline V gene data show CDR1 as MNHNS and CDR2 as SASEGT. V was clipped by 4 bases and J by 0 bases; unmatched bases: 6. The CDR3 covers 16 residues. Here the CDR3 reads CASSVRGQSSGNTIYF. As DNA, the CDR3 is TGTGCCAGCAGTGTACGGGGACAGAGCTCTGGAAACACCATATATTTT.